Presented here are 27 T cell receptor beta chains from one specimen sequenced in a study of regulatory T cells in long-lasting Graves disease. Arm-PCR with iRepertoire HTBI primers amplified the CDR3 regions for these TCR beta libraries. TCRdb recomputed calls from the multiplex PCR reads with MiXCR, one row per CDR3 protein. In the table there are around 510,000 distinct CDR3 sequences, less than 25% of which are singletons. Time point: persistent/refractory GD, antithyroid drugs over 5 years with positive TRAb. Scientists built the TCR library using RNA that was extracted from PBMCs. The specimen comprised peripheral blood mononuclear cells (PBMCs), sampled when the disease was refractory, from a patient treated with antithyroid drugs. All receptors derive from a female donor with Graves disease.

Many counts were recorded for this clonotype. CDR3: CASSYRSGSGANVLTF. CDR3 bases: TGTGCCAGCAGTTACAGGTCCGGCTCTGGGGCCAACGTCCTGACTTTC. The genes are TRBV6-5 and TRBJ2-6; D gene ambiguous. CDR1 MNHEY and CDR2 SVGAGI come from the germline V gene. Trimming removed 2 bases at V and 0 bases at J, with 8 bases between. The CDR3 sequence is 16 residues long.

This clonotype occurred many times. The chain links TRBV7-8 to TRBJ2-5; a possible D gene is TRBD1 (5 bases). There are 14 residues in the CDR3. Germline-derived CDR1 and CDR2 are SGHVS and FQNEAQ. The V end was cut by 5 bases, the J end by 1 base, with 11 bases between. CDR3 bases: TGTGCCAGCAGCGGCCGGACACTCCAAGAGACCCAGTACTTC. It specifies CASSGRTLQETQYF.

This clonotype has a count of ten or more. V and J are TRBV28 and TRBJ2-7; TRBD1 agrees at 7 bases. CDR3 length equals 13 residues. Germline V lookup: CDR1 MDHEN, CDR2 SYDVKM. V dropped 5 bases and J dropped 6; count of bases not matched to a gene: 7. The DNA for the CDR3 is TGTGCCAGCAGTCTCTTGACAGGGACCGAGCAGTACTTC. This encodes CASSLLTGTEQYF. Looking up the rest from reference TRBV28 and TRBJ2-7 gives the full variable domain: DVKVTQSSRYLVKRTGEKVFLECVQDMDHENMFWYRQDPGLGLRLIYFSYDVKMKEKGDIPEGYSVSREKKERFSLILESASTNQTSMYLCASSLLTGTEQYFGPGTRLTVT.

This clonotype was counted a few times. In nucleotides, the CDR3 is TGTGCCGGCAAGGACCCTTCAGGGGCTCACGAGCAGTACTTC. Amino acids: CAGKDPSGAHEQYF. The V and J genes are TRBV6-1 and TRBJ2-7; a possible D gene is TRBD1 (6 bases). The V gene lost 11 bases and the J gene lost 5 bases, with 22 bases spanning the gap. Germline CDR1 and CDR2: MNHNS and SASEGT. This CDR3 is built from 14 residues.

This chain joins TRBV20-1 and TRBJ2-7, with 12 bases that match TRBD2. Trimming took 7 bases from V and 6 from J; bases not matched to a gene: 13. The germline CDR1 and CDR2 sequences are DFQATT and SNEGSKA (reference sequence). CDR3 size: 15 residues. In DNA, the CDR3 is TGCAGTGTAAGGCTAGCGGGAGGGCCTAGGGGCGAGCAGTACTTC. Its translation: CSVRLAGGPRGEQYF.

This clonotype was recorded many times. V is TRBV19 and J is TRBJ1-1, with a tentative D call TRBD1 (6 bases). Trimming shortened V by 3 bases and J by 7 bases, and 15 bases separated the two germline ends. Looked up from germline, CDR1 is LNHDA and CDR2 is SQIVND (reference sequence). There are 14 residues in the CDR3. The CDR3 nucleotides are TGTGCCAGTAGTATTTCACAGGGACCTATTGAAGCTTTCTTT. This codes for CASSISQGPIEAFF.

There are many counts of this clonotype. V and J are TRBV28 and TRBJ2-2; 7 nucleotides line up with TRBD1. With V trimmed by 4 bases and J by 2 bases, 7 bases remained unmatched. CDR3 length: 16 amino acids. Germline CDR1 and CDR2: MDHEN and SYDVKM. The CDR3 DNA reads as TGTGCCAGCAGTTCCAGGGGGACACCCAACACCGGGGAGCTGTTTTTT. This codes for CASSSRGTPNTGELFF.

This clonotype has just a few counts. The chain has TRBV5-6 and TRBJ1-2; D might be TRBD1 (5 bases). Germline CDR1 reads SGHDT; CDR2 reads YYEEEE. The CDR3 has 13 residues. Between the trimmed V and J ends, which lost 1 base and 6 bases, there was a span of 10 bases. CDR3 region: CASSLKGVNGYTF. The CDR3 DNA sequence: TGTGCCAGCAGCTTGAAAGGGGTAAATGGCTACACCTTC.

This clonotype turned up a few times. The chain links TRBV11-2 to TRBJ1-3; the D is unclear. Germline V CDR1 and CDR2: SGHAT, FQNNGV. The germline V and J ends were trimmed by 4 bases and 0 bases, with 7 bases remaining between them. The CDR3 is made up of 14 amino acids. CDR3 region: CASSSVRSGNTIYF. DNA of the CDR3: TGTGCCAGCAGCTCGGTTCGCTCTGGAAACACCATATATTTT.

This sequence joins TRBV15 and TRBJ1-1, with D maybe TRBD1 (6 bases). CDR3 length: 17 amino acids. CDR1 and CDR2 (germline): LNHNV, YYDKDF (reference sequence). The V end was cut by 3 bases, the J end by 6 bases, with 23 bases between. CDR3 bases: TGTGCCACCAGCAGCTTCGGATTTAGCGGGACAATCGCTGAAGCTTTCTTT. Translating it yields CATSSFGFSGTIAEAFF.

This clonotype was detected many times. The chain employs TRBV27 and TRBJ2-7, with 8 bases lining up with TRBD1. Germline V gene lookup returns CDR1 MNHEY and CDR2 SMNVEV (reference sequence). The CDR3 runs 14 residues. The V gene end was trimmed by 7 bases and the J gene end by 6 bases; junction bases not matched to a gene: 11. Written as DNA, the CDR3 is TGTGCCAGCAACATTCGGACAGGGTCGAGCGAGCAGTACTTC. This codes for CASNIRTGSSEQYF.

This sequence joins TRBV28 and TRBJ2-3; TRBD2 is a possible D gene (6 bases). The V gene lost 4 bases and the J gene lost 4 bases, with 6 bases spanning the gap. CDR1 is MDHEN, CDR2 SYDVKM, per germline. This CDR3 is 12 amino acids long. CDR3 nucleotides: TGTGCCAGCAGTTGGGGGGCAGATACGCAGTATTTT. Protein: CASSWGADTQYF.

The sample holds a few counts of this clonotype. The chain recombines TRBV6-1 with TRBJ1-1; no clear D. Trimming shortened V by 5 bases and J by 7 bases, and 14 bases separated the two germline ends. CDR3 size: 13 residues. Germline assignment: CDR1 MNHNS and CDR2 SASEGT. CDR3 nucleotides: TGTGCCAGCAGTACGGGCCCTATGGGTGAAGCTTTCTTT. Amino acids: CASSTGPMGEAFF.

The chain couples TRBV7-9 to TRBJ1-4, with 7 bases matching TRBD1. V lost 5 bases to trimming and J lost 5 bases; unmatched junction nucleotides: 8. CDR1 is SEHNR, CDR2 FQNEAQ, per germline (reference sequence). This CDR3 is 15 amino acids long. CDR3 DNA sequence: TGTGCCAGCAGCCCCCGACAGGGAGCGAATGAAAAACTGTTTTTT. Translating gives CASSPRQGANEKLFF.

V and J are TRBV27 and TRBJ2-7, with D unclear. V was trimmed by 2 bases and J by 9 bases, leaving 14 bases between them. The germline CDR1 and CDR2 sequences are MNHEY and SMNVEV (reference sequence). The CDR3 extends over 13 amino acids. The CDR3 sequence is CASSLGDPFGQYF. CDR3 bases: TGTGCCAGCAGTTTAGGGGATCCTTTTGGGCAGTACTTC.

This clonotype showed up many times. The rearrangement uses TRBV28 and TRBJ2-7; 7 positions match TRBD1. CDR1 and CDR2 (germline): MDHEN, SYDVKM. This CDR3 contains 14 residues. The trim removed 6 bases at V and 6 bases at J, leaving 11 bases unmatched. The CDR3 nucleotides read TGTGCCAGCAGCCTACAGGGGTGGGTGTCCGAGCAGTACTTC. Translation: CASSLQGWVSEQYF.

This clonotype was seen repeatedly, ten times or more. The rearrangement joins TRBV7-6 to TRBJ2-1, with TRBD2 matching over 8 bases. The CDR3 has 14 amino acids. V shed 4 bases, J shed 6 bases, and the junction held 5 bases outside the gene matches. CDR1 and CDR2 (germline): SGHVS, FNYEAQ. The CDR3 sequence is CASSSREGGNEQFF. The CDR3 DNA reads as TGTGCCAGCAGCTCCCGGGAGGGAGGCAATGAGCAGTTCTTC.

The chain couples TRBV7-6 to TRBJ2-7; TRBD2 aligns across 8 bases. There are 18 residues in the CDR3. Germline assignment: CDR1 SGHVS and CDR2 FNYEAQ. V lost 4 bases, J lost 0 bases, and 14 bases stayed unmatched. DNA for the CDR3: TGTGCCAGCAGCTCCGGCTTGTCTAGCGGGTCCAGCTCCTACGAGCAGTACTTC. Translated, it gives CASSSGLSSGSSSYEQYF.

This clonotype was seen at least ten times. The chain joins TRBV29-1 to TRBJ1-2, with 11 nucleotides matching TRBD1. This CDR3 is 15 amino acids long. The germline V gene has CDR1 SQVTM and CDR2 ANQGSEA. Germline trimming cut 1 base from V and 8 bases from J; bases unmatched to any gene: 9. CDR3 amino acids: CSVEVRGQGARGYTF. The CDR3 DNA follows: TGCAGCGTTGAAGTGAGAGGACAGGGGGCTAGAGGCTACACCTTC.

This clonotype was seen more than once but under ten times. The chain has TRBV27 and TRBJ2-7, with TRBD2 identical over 11 bases. This CDR3 spans 15 amino acids. Germline V gene sequence: CDR1 MNHEY, CDR2 SMNVEV (reference sequence). The J segment lost 4 bases and the V segment lost 5 bases, leaving 7 bases of the junction unmatched. CDR3 nucleotide sequence: TGTGCCAGCAGTCCCCCGACTAGCGGGACTTACGAGCAGTACTTC. Translated, it gives CASSPPTSGTYEQYF.

Remarks on this clonotype: A read error may be the cause here, since a much bigger clone is one base away. In DNA form, the CDR3 reads TGTGCCAGCAGCTTAGGCGGGAGGGGATACAATGAGCAGATCTTC. Protein sequence: CASSLGGRGYNEQIF. V usage is TRBV7-8 and J usage is TRBJ2-1, with TRBD2 identical over 9 bases. The CDR3 length is 15 residues. From germline, CDR1 is SGHVS and CDR2 FQNEAQ.

Concerning this clonotype itself: A much larger clone differs from this one at a single base, so this may be a read error. This sequence joins TRBV13 and TRBJ1-6, with a possible D match to TRBD1 (5 bases). The ends were cut back, 4 bases at V and 9 bases at J, with 10 bases in the middle. The CDR3 loop spans 13 amino acids. The germline CDR1 and CDR2 sequences are PRHDT and FYEKMQ (reference sequence). For the CDR3, the DNA is TGTGCCAGCAGCTCAGAGGGGACTTCACCCCTCCACTTT. This gives the protein CASSSEGTSPLHF.

This clonotype was counted a few times. The chain combines TRBV29-1 with TRBJ2-2; tentatively, D is TRBD1 (5 bases). Germline V CDR1 and CDR2: SQVTM, ANQGSEA. The germline V and J ends were trimmed by 3 bases and 1 base, with 6 bases remaining between them. The CDR3 runs 13 residues. Here the CDR3 DNA reads TGCAGCGTTGATACAGGGAACACCGGGGAGCTGTTTTTT. Translation: CSVDTGNTGELFF.

This clonotype was counted at least ten times. J is TRBJ1-1 and V is TRBV6-1; tentative D call: TRBD1 (6 bases). This CDR3 contains 18 residues. Between the trimmed V and J ends, which lost 2 bases and 0 bases, there was a span of 19 bases. CDR1 and CDR2 (germline): MNHNS, SASEGT. CDR3 in amino acids: CASSEPEGEYGLNTEAFF. DNA for the CDR3: TGTGCCAGCAGTGAACCCGAGGGGGAATACGGGTTGAACACTGAAGCTTTCTTT.

This clonotype was seen at least ten times. The chain uses TRBV28 and TRBJ2-7, with 9 positions matching TRBD1. Germline V gives CDR1 MDHEN, CDR2 SYDVKM. The CDR3 extends over 14 amino acids. V shed 6 bases and J 5 bases; nucleotides not matched to a gene: 8. The CDR3 bases are TGTGCCAGCAGACCCGGGACAGGGTTCCACGAGCAGTACTTC. The encoded protein is CASRPGTGFHEQYF.

This sequence joins TRBV28 and TRBJ2-3; D is ambiguous. Looked up from germline, CDR1 is MDHEN and CDR2 is SYDVKM. The V gene lost 3 bases and the J gene lost 3 bases, with 10 bases spanning the gap. The CDR3 sequence is 14 residues long. The CDR3 reads CASSFVAGTDTQYF. Written as DNA, the CDR3 is TGTGCCAGCAGTTTCGTGGCAGGTACAGATACGCAGTATTTT.

This clonotype has at least ten counts. A much larger clone is a single base away; this may be a read error. This chain links TRBV12-3 or TRBV12-4 with TRBJ1-1; D remains ambiguous. CDR3 length: 11 amino acids. Trimming stripped 3 bases from V and 2 bases from J, with 1 base between. CDR3 DNA: TGTGCCAGCAGTTTTAACACTGAAGCTTTCTTT. Protein product: CASSFNTEAFF.